These 10 T cell receptor beta chains share one sample of origin, sequenced in a study of cytomegalovirus exposure and HLA in healthy donors (dated 2017 in TCRdb). The method was the immunoSEQ multiplex PCR assay. For the multiplex PCR, a mixture combining 60 forward primers for TCR Vbeta segments and 13 reverse primers for TCR Jbeta segments was used. Drawn from immuneACCESS, this table holds only the in-frame rearrangements with V and J called that TCRdb kept. Clones are partly lost; checked studies trace under half to an unresolved V gene and leave the rest unexplained. Across this sample there are fewer than 130,000 clones, with more than 75% seen only once. Together, the top ten hold about 1.8% of the sample. Source material: PBMCs. These TCRs come from a man aged 35 to 55 in good health and CMV-seronegative.

This clone was seen once. The genes are TRBV30 and TRBJ2-5, with 9 bases matching TRBD1. V gave up 2 bases and J gave up 5 bases; unmatched junction bases: 12. Germline-derived CDR1 and CDR2 are GTSNPN and SVGIG (reference sequence). This CDR3 contains 16 residues. For the CDR3, the DNA is TGTGCCTGGAGTTTTATAACAGGGGGCGTCGGGGAGACCCAGTACTTC. Translation gives CAWSFITGGVGETQYF. Combining the CDR3 with reference TRBV30 and TRBJ2-5 gives the whole variable domain SQTIHQWPATLVQPVGSPLSLECTVEGTSNPNLYWYRQAAGRGLQLLFYSVGIGQISSEVPQNLSASRPQDRQFILSSKKLLLSDSGFYLCAWSFITGGVGETQYFGPGTRLLVL.

The rearrangement joins TRBV25-1 to TRBJ1-2; 9 positions match TRBD1. The CDR3 is 15 amino acids. The germline V gene encodes CDR1 MGHDK and CDR2 SYGVNS. J was trimmed by 8 bases and V by 0 bases; bases with no gene match: 7. The CDR3 DNA reads as TGTGCCAGCAGTGAATACCGGGACAGGGCGGGAGGCTACACCTTC. Amino acids: CASSEYRDRAGGYTF.

The genes are TRBV29-1 and TRBJ2-7; 7 nucleotides agree with TRBD1. V trimming: 1 base; J trimming: 2 bases; junction bases outside the gene matches: 2. This CDR3 has 13 residues. The germline V gene encodes CDR1 SQVTM and CDR2 ANQGSEA. Here the CDR3 DNA reads TGCAGCGTTGAAGGGGACAGAGCCTACGAGCAGTACTTC. Residues: CSVEGDRAYEQYF.

In this sample, this clone turned up once. The chain combines TRBV7-2 with TRBJ1-5; the D gene is possibly TRBD1 (6 bases). CDR1 is SGHTA, CDR2 FQGNSA, per germline. CDR3 length: 13 residues. The germline V and J ends were trimmed by 7 bases and 4 bases, with 11 bases remaining between them. CDR3 region: CASTQGTNQPQHF. CDR3 DNA sequence: TGTGCCAGCACTCAGGGGACAAATCAGCCCCAGCATTTT. The full variable domain, in which reference TRBV7-2 and TRBJ1-5 provide the parts outside the CDR3, is GAGVSQSPSNKVTEKGKDVELRCDPISGHTALYWYRQSLGQGLEFLIYFQGNSAPDKSGLPSDRFSAERTGGSVSTLTIQRTQQEDSAVYLCASTQGTNQPQHFGDGTRLSIL.

The chain carries TRBV6-4 and TRBJ2-1; the match to TRBD2 covers 12 bases. The germline V gene encodes CDR1 MRHNA and CDR2 SNTAGT. The V segment lost 4 bases and the J segment 8 bases; nucleotides outside the gene matches: 9. There are 16 residues in the CDR3. CDR3: CASSVASGGAIDEQFF. CDR3 DNA sequence: TGTGCCAGCAGTGTGGCTAGCGGGGGGGCCATCGATGAGCAGTTCTTC.

This clone was observed a handful of times. This chain's CDR3 is CASSPDTPTNEQYF. The CDR3 DNA follows: TGTGCCAGCAGCCCCGACACCCCTACGAACGAGCAGTACTTC. V and J are TRBV21-1 and TRBJ2-7; the DNA was not compared with TRBD1, the D call given in the table. TRBV21-1 is marked as a pseudogene. This CDR3 has 14 amino acids.

V usage is TRBV19 and J usage is TRBJ1-4, with D possibly matching TRBD1 (6 bases). Germline loops: CDR1 LNHDA, CDR2 SQIVND (reference sequence). This CDR3 region has 14 residues. Trimming removed 6 bases from V and 8 bases from J, with 16 bases in between. The CDR3 region is CASRKSGAGEKLFF. CDR3 DNA sequence: TGTGCCAGTAGGAAGTCAGGGGCTGGGGAAAAACTGTTTTTT.

The V call is TRBV18, the J call TRBJ1-4, with D perhaps matching TRBD1 (5 bases). The CDR3 has 17 amino acids. V lost 5 bases and J 4 bases, leaving 20 bases between the germline ends. From germline, CDR1 is KGHSH and CDR2 LQKENI. The CDR3 region has the DNA TGTGCCAGCTCATCCTACTTCGAACAGGCGAGTAATGAAAAACTGTTTTTT. Protein product: CASSSYFEQASNEKLFF.

The chain employs TRBV29-1 and TRBJ1-5; 7 bases match TRBD1. V lost 6 bases to trimming and J lost 3 bases; unmatched junction nucleotides: 5. The CDR3 spans 13 residues. In germline, CDR1 is SQVTM, CDR2 ANQGSEA. This CDR3 reads CSVGQDPNQPQHF. CDR3 DNA sequence: TGCAGCGTCGGACAGGATCCCAATCAGCCCCAGCATTTT.

The chain carries TRBV4-1 and TRBJ1-1; 10 bases line up with TRBD1. V lost 4 bases to trimming and J lost 5 bases; unmatched junction nucleotides: 10. CDR3 length: 16 amino acids. Germline V gene lookup returns CDR1 MGHRA and CDR2 YSYEKL. The DNA of the CDR3 is TGCGCCAGCAGCCGGTACCGGGACAGGGGCGTAACTGAAGCTTTCTTT. Translated, it gives CASSRYRDRGVTEAFF.